These 28 T cell receptor beta chains came from one sample sequenced in a study of blood T cells in healthy people across ages. Next came a second PCR, run for about 7 to 12 cycles, which used a sample-barcoded 5' primer along with a J-beta primer mix. MiXCR was run by TCRdb on the 5' RACE reads, yielding one entry per CDR3 protein. The sample contains roughly 800,000 distinct CDR3 sequences, roughly 64% of which appear only once. The sequenced material came from blood. Receptors originate from a young man in good health.

V is TRBV15 and J is TRBJ2-4; 7 nucleotides align to TRBD1. The V gene's germline CDR1 is LNHNV and CDR2 YYDKDF (reference sequence). The CDR3 is 12 amino acids. J gave up 5 bases and V 11 bases, and 6 bases lay outside the gene matches. The CDR3 region is CARKRGQNIQYF. The CDR3 DNA is TGTGCCCGGAAAAGGGGGCAAAACATTCAGTACTTC.

This clonotype has more than one count but fewer than ten. This sequence joins TRBV27 and TRBJ2-7; 9 bases align to TRBD2. The ends lost 2 bases at V and 2 bases at J; junction bases unmatched: 4. This CDR3 comprises 15 residues. Germline V gene sequence: CDR1 MNHEY, CDR2 SMNVEV (reference sequence). The CDR3 loop is CASSLGREGTYEQYF. The CDR3 DNA follows: TGTGCCAGCAGTTTAGGGCGGGAGGGGACCTACGAGCAGTACTTC.

The chain joins TRBV28 to TRBJ2-1, with 8 bases identical to TRBD2. CDR3 size: 15 residues. Germline assignment: CDR1 MDHEN and CDR2 SYDVKM. J lost 7 bases, V lost 5 bases, and 10 bases had no gene match. The CDR3 bases are TGTGCCAGCAGTGCAGCGGGAGTCGGAGAAAATGAGCAGTTCTTC. It yields the protein CASSAAGVGENEQFF.

This clonotype was seen more than once but under ten times. The gene calls are TRBV25-1 and TRBJ2-1, with D possibly matching TRBD1 (6 bases). The CDR3 loop spans 14 amino acids. Germline loops: CDR1 MGHDK, CDR2 SYGVNS. Trimming took off 7 bases at V and 0 bases at J, with 10 bases between the two ends. The CDR3: CASIGDNSYNEQFF. The DNA for the CDR3 is TGTGCCAGCATAGGGGACAACTCCTACAATGAGCAGTTCTTC.

The chain uses TRBV18 and TRBJ1-5; maybe TRBD1 (6 bases). V was pared by 2 bases and J by 0 bases, with 8 bases between. The CDR3 spans 15 residues. Germline V gene sequence: CDR1 KGHSH, CDR2 LQKENI. The CDR3 region is CASSPVRGSNQPQHF. CDR3 bases: TGTGCCAGCTCACCAGTCAGGGGTAGCAATCAGCCCCAGCATTTT.

The chain has TRBV6-6 and TRBJ1-5, with D uncertain. The germline gives CDR1 MNHNY, CDR2 SVGAGI (reference sequence). This CDR3 spans 15 amino acids. Trimming took off 0 bases at V and 0 bases at J, with 6 bases between the two ends. Here the CDR3 reads CASSYSRTSNQPQHF. For the CDR3, the DNA is TGTGCCAGCAGTTACTCGAGAACTAGCAATCAGCCCCAGCATTTT.

V and J are TRBV29-1 and TRBJ1-1; 7 bases are shared with TRBD1. Germline CDR1 reads SQVTM; CDR2 reads ANQGSEA. The CDR3 extends over 13 amino acids. V lost 3 bases and J lost 0; bases outside the gene matches: 1. The CDR3 DNA is TGCAGCGTTGATCAGGGGGTGAACACTGAAGCTTTCTTT. Its protein product is CSVDQGVNTEAFF.

V is TRBV20-1 and J is TRBJ2-1; 8 bases line up with TRBD2. The germline V gene has CDR1 DFQATT and CDR2 SNEGSKA (reference sequence). The CDR3 loop spans 13 amino acids. With V trimmed by 5 bases and J by 5 bases, 5 bases remained unmatched. CDR3 loop: CSAVDGRDNEQFF. The CDR3 region has the DNA TGCAGTGCTGTAGACGGGAGGGACAATGAGCAGTTCTTC.

The chain employs TRBV15 and TRBJ1-2, with D possibly TRBD1 on 6 matching bases. Trimming cost V 3 bases and J 0 bases, with 17 bases left between them. The CDR3 sequence is 17 residues long. The germline CDR1 and CDR2 sequences are LNHNV and YYDKDF (reference sequence). CDR3 region: CATSSDYRTEANYGYTF. In nucleotides, the CDR3 is TGTGCCACCAGCAGCGATTACCGGACAGAAGCTAACTATGGCTACACCTTC.

As to this clonotype: Germline and junction disagree at one end, which may indicate a read error. J is TRBJ1-2 and V is TRBV5-1, with D possibly being TRBD1 (5 bases). This CDR3 is 14 amino acids long. Germline CDR1 SGHRS, CDR2 YFSETQ. CDR3 amino acids: CSSSLGTPTYGYTF. CDR3 nucleotides: TGCTCCAGCAGCTTGGGGACGCCCACCTATGGCTACACCTTC.

This clonotype was detected a few times. The chain's CDR3 is CASGRVNTEAFF. For the CDR3, the DNA is TGCGCCAGCGGCAGGGTAAACACTGAAGCTTTCTTT. The rearrangement joins TRBV5-1 to TRBJ1-1; possible D gene TRBD1, 5 bases. V lost 7 bases and J lost 2, with 9 bases in between. Per the germline V gene, CDR1 is SGHRS and CDR2 is YFSETQ. The CDR3 totals 12 residues.

This chain uses TRBV25-1 with TRBJ1-2; D not resolved. Germline loops: CDR1 MGHDK, CDR2 SYGVNS. V was cut by 3 bases and J by 3 bases, with 5 bases left in between. The CDR3 is made up of 12 amino acids. DNA of the CDR3: TGTGCCAGCAGTGAGCCCCACTATGGCTACACCTTC. Its protein product is CASSEPHYGYTF.

The chain recombines TRBV5-1 with TRBJ1-2; 9 bases align to TRBD1. Germline trimming cut 2 bases from V and 6 bases from J; bases unmatched to any gene: 8. This CDR3 is 15 amino acids long. From germline, CDR1 is SGHRS and CDR2 YFSETQ. This chain's CDR3 is CASSFRDRVLDGYTF. The CDR3 nucleotides read TGCGCCAGCAGCTTCCGGGACAGGGTCCTTGATGGCTACACCTTC.

The table lists this clonotype with a few counts. J is TRBJ1-2 and V is TRBV7-9; 9 nucleotides align to TRBD1. V shed 4 bases and J 8 bases; nucleotides not matched to a gene: 17. From germline, CDR1 is SEHNR and CDR2 FQNEAQ (reference sequence). The CDR3 totals 17 residues. The CDR3, as DNA: TGTGCCAGCAGCTCGACCGGGACAGGGACCTATCTTGGCGGCTACACCTTC. Protein sequence: CASSSTGTGTYLGGYTF.

The J gene is TRBJ2-7, the V gene TRBV15; tentatively, D is TRBD1 (6 bases). The assigned J gene may be wrong: the sequence end matches TRBJ2-5 better. This CDR3 has 15 residues. CDR1 LNHNV and CDR2 YYDKDF come from the germline V gene (reference sequence). CDR3 sequence: CATSRDGGREETQYF. CDR3 nucleotide sequence: TGTGCCACCAGCAGAGATGGGGGCAGAGAAGAGACCCAGTACTTC.

This clonotype has only a few counts. The chain joins TRBV7-2 to TRBJ2-5; D possibly corresponds to TRBD2 (5 bases). Germline loops: CDR1 SGHTA, CDR2 FQGNSA. The CDR3 runs to 14 residues. Trimming removed 3 bases at V and 5 bases at J, with 13 bases between. The CDR3 is CASSLAGLSETQYF. Written as DNA, the CDR3 is TGTGCCAGCAGCTTGGCCGGACTCAGCGAGACCCAGTACTTC.

This clonotype has more than one count but fewer than ten. CDR3 amino acids: CSGQGWDNEQFF. In DNA, the CDR3 is TGCAGTGGACAGGGGTGGGACAATGAGCAGTTCTTC. The chain carries TRBV20-1 and TRBJ2-1; TRBD1 agrees at 8 bases. After removal of 7 bases from V and 5 bases from J, the junction contained 4 bases not matched to a gene. Germline lookup yields CDR1 DFQATT and CDR2 SNEGSKA (reference sequence). This CDR3 contains 12 residues.

The chain recombines TRBV5-8 with TRBJ2-5; 7 bases are a match to TRBD1. After removal of 6 bases from V and 5 bases from J, the junction contained 10 bases not matched to a gene. CDR1 and CDR2 from the germline V gene are SGHTS and YDEGEE. The length of the CDR3 is 14 residues. The CDR3, as DNA: TGTGCCAGCAACCTGCGCACAGGGGTTGAGACCCAGTACTTC. Protein sequence: CASNLRTGVETQYF.

V is TRBV11-2 and J is TRBJ2-3; 10 bases are shared with TRBD1. The length of the CDR3 is 14 residues. Germline CDR1 and CDR2: SGHAT and FQNNGV. V dropped 4 bases and J dropped 5; count of bases not matched to a gene: 3. DNA of the CDR3: TGTGCCAGCAGCTGTGACAGGGGGCAAGATACGCAGTATTTT. This sequence encodes CASSCDRGQDTQYF. The whole variable domain, filled in from reference TRBV11-2 and TRBJ2-3, reads EAGVAQSPRYKIIEKRQSVAFWCNPISGHATLYWYQQILGQGPKLLIQFQNNGVVDDSQLPKDRFSAERLKGVDSTLKIQPAKLEDSAVYLCASSCDRGQDTQYFGPGTRLTVL.

This sequence joins TRBV3-1 and TRBJ1-2, with D unresolved. V lost 1 base to trimming and J lost 4 bases, with 13 bases between them. In germline, CDR1 is LGHDT, CDR2 YNNKEL (reference sequence). The CDR3 is made up of 15 amino acids. The CDR3 nucleotides read TGTGCCAGCAGCCAAGTCCCTGACTTAGGCTATGGCTACACCTTC. This gives the protein CASSQVPDLGYGYTF. The full variable domain, in which reference TRBV3-1 and TRBJ1-2 provide the parts outside the CDR3, is DTAVSQTPKYLVTQMGNDKSIKCEQNLGHDTMYWYKQDSKKFLKIMFSYNNKELIINETVPNRFSPKSPDKAHLNLHINSLELGDSAVYFCASSQVPDLGYGYTFGSGTRLTVV.

This chain uses TRBV7-2 with TRBJ1-2; maybe TRBD1 (5 bases). CDR1 SGHTA and CDR2 FQGNSA come from the germline V gene. V was shortened by 4 bases and J by 8 bases, with 11 bases between the two germline ends. The CDR3 spans 12 residues. In DNA form, the CDR3 reads TGTGCCAGCAGCTCTCCGCAGGGCGGCTACACCTTC. Residues: CASSSPQGGYTF.

The chain employs TRBV29-1 and TRBJ2-1; no definite D call. The closer fit of TRBJ2-7 to the DNA end suggests the J call may be wrong. Per the germline V gene, CDR1 is SQVTM and CDR2 is ANQGSEA. The CDR3 totals 12 residues. The CDR3: CSAPSNYNEQYF. CDR3 DNA: TGCAGCGCCCCGAGCAATTACAATGAGCAGTACTTC.

This clonotype was detected only a few times. The V and J genes are TRBV6-2 or TRBV6-3 and TRBJ2-7, with 9 bases identical to TRBD2. In germline, CDR1 is MNHEY, CDR2 SVGEGT. J lost 6 bases, V lost 10 bases, and 16 bases had no gene match. The CDR3 spans 15 residues. The CDR3 region has the DNA TGTGCCACCGAGGGAAGCGGGAGGCGGTTTGGCGAGCAGTACTTC. As protein: CATEGSGRRFGEQYF.

The chain joins TRBV5-1 to TRBJ1-1, with D uncertain. Germline CDR1 reads SGHRS; CDR2 reads YFSETQ. The V gene lost 2 bases and the J gene lost 5 bases, with 22 bases spanning the gap. CDR3 length: 17 amino acids. CDR3 DNA sequence: TGCGCCAGCAGCTTTGGGGATTTTGGACGGTCGGGGACTGAAGCTTTCTTT. It specifies CASSFGDFGRSGTEAFF.

The chain joins TRBV27 to TRBJ2-6, with unresolved D. CDR3 size: 14 residues. Deletions cut 6 bases from V and 0 bases from J, with 6 bases between. CDR1 is MNHEY and CDR2 is SMNVEV in the germline V gene (reference sequence). Here the CDR3 DNA reads TGTGCCAGCAGAGAAGACTCTGGGGCCAACGTCCTGACTTTC. Translation gives CASREDSGANVLTF.

This clonotype has just a few counts. The DNA for the CDR3 is TGTGCCAGCAGCGTACAGGGGGCAAACAATGAGCAGTTCTTC. As protein: CASSVQGANNEQFF. The chain is built from TRBV9 and TRBJ2-1; 8 bases line up with TRBD1. This CDR3 contains 14 residues. V shed 1 base and J 5 bases; nucleotides not matched to a gene: 2. Germline CDR1 SGDLS, CDR2 YYNGEE. Using reference TRBV9 and TRBJ2-1 for the parts outside the CDR3, the full variable domain is DSGVTQTPKHLITATGQRVTLRCSPRSGDLSVYWYQQSLDQGLQFLIQYYNGEERAKGNILERFSAQQFPDLHSELNLSSLELGDSALYFCASSVQGANNEQFFGPGTRLTVL.

This clonotype came up many times. The CDR3 region has the DNA TGTGCCACCAGTGCCCCAGACGGGGGGGTCAATGAGCAGTTCTTC. It encodes CATSAPDGGVNEQFF. The chain combines TRBV24-1 with TRBJ2-1; 8 nucleotides agree with TRBD2. The ends lost 5 bases at V and 6 bases at J; junction bases unmatched: 8. The CDR3 loop spans 15 amino acids. Looked up from germline, CDR1 is KGHDR and CDR2 is SFDVKD.

This clonotype occurred once. The chain uses TRBV20-1 and TRBJ1-2; D unresolved. V lost 1 base, J lost 7 bases, and 16 bases lay in between. The CDR3 is 14 amino acids. Germline V gene lookup returns CDR1 DFQATT and CDR2 SNEGSKA (reference sequence). The CDR3 sequence: CSARGAGLRGGYTF. CDR3 nucleotides: TGCAGTGCTAGAGGGGCGGGCCTTCGGGGTGGCTACACCTTC.